This T cell receptor (beta chain) was identified in a study of identifying expanded T cells in peripheral blood. The study, taken as a whole, reports: Differentially abundant clones: around 1.1 between replicates, 16.4 at about two weeks, more than 18 at four. Clone count variance between approximately two-week samples rose with total template count.

V trimming: 1 base; J trimming: 1 base; junction bases outside the gene matches: 4. CDR1 is SNHLY, CDR2 FYNNEI, per germline. The CDR3 totals 17 residues. TCRdb's table, derived via immunoSEQ multiplex PCR, lists solely in-frame clones and lacks some. This sample has over 75,000 clones, with about 87% found just once. To note about this clone: As yet, its antigen is unknown.

During the collection period, no donor immune events like infections were recorded. The sequenced sample was blood. The sequence was collected from a person aged 18 to 75 in good health. The chain uses TRBV2 and TRBJ1-5, with 10 bases lining up with TRBD1. CDR3 residues: CASSEGQGAWSNQPQHF. CDR3 bases: TGTGCCAGCAGTGAAGGACAGGGGGCTTGGAGCAATCAGCCCCAGCATTTT. Full variable domain (outside the CDR3, taken from reference TRBV2 and TRBJ1-5): EPEVTQTPSHQVTQMGQEVILRCVPISNHLYFYWYRQILGQKVEFLVSFYNNEISEKSEIFDDQFSVERPDGSNFTLKIRSTKLEDSAMYFCASSEGQGAWSNQPQHFGDGTRLSIL.